The present TCR beta chain was sequenced within a study of blood T cell repertoires in COVID-19. This CDR3 spans 12 amino acids. Germline-derived CDR1 and CDR2 are WNHNN and SYGVQD (reference sequence). Sequencing used immunoSEQ multiplex PCR; TCRdb keeps in-frame clones, though not all of them. The table records around 44,000 clones, about nine tenths of them present only once. The receptor comes from a human donor in a cohort sampled during active COVID-19. The sample was peripheral blood. The chain recombines TRBV10-1 with TRBJ2-7; 9 nucleotides align to TRBD1. The DNA end is more similar to TRBJ2-5, so the J call may be wrong. In DNA, the CDR3 is TGCGCCAGCAGTCCGGGACAGGGGACCCAGTACTTC. It yields the protein CASSPGQGTQYF.